These 2 T cell receptor beta chains originate from one sample sequenced in a study of blood T cell repertoires in COVID-19. Sequencing was performed with immunoSEQ multiplex PCR; in TCRdb, only in-frame clones are kept and a portion is missing. The table lists 200,000 to 250,000 clones, over 60% of them singletons. The sequencing sample was made of peripheral blood. Receptors originate from a woman between 65 and 79 years old with acute or convalescent COVID-19.

The J gene is TRBJ2-7, the V gene TRBV9; 13 positions agree with TRBD2. CDR1 and CDR2 from the germline V gene are SGDLS and YYNGEE. V was clipped by 2 bases and J by 2 bases; unmatched bases: 1. The length of the CDR3 is 15 residues. The CDR3 here is CASSVGLAGTYEQYF. The CDR3 DNA reads as TGTGCCAGCAGCGTGGGACTAGCGGGAACCTACGAGCAGTACTTC.

A remark on this clone: At one end the junction does not follow the germline gene, possibly because of a read error. V usage is TRBV7-7 and J usage is TRBJ2-5; 7 positions match TRBD1. Per germline, CDR1 SSHAT and CDR2 FNYEAQ (reference sequence). The CDR3 contains 15 residues. CDR3 in DNA: TGTGCTAGCAGCACCCTGACAGGGCTGGGGGAGACCCAGTACTTC. As protein: CASSTLTGLGETQYF.